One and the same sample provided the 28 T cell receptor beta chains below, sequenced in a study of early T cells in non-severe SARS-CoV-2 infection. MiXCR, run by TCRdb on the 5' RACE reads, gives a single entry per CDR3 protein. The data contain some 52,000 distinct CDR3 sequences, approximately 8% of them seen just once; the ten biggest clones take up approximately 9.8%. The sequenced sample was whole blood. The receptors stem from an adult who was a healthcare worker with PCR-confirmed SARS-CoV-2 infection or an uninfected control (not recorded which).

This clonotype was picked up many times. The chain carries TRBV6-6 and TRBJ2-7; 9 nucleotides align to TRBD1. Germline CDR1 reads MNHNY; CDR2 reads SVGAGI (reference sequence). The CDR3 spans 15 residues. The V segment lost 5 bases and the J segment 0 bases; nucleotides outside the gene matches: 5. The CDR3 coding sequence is TGTGCCAGCAGTATTAGGACAGGGGACTCCTACGAGCAGTACTTC. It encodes CASSIRTGDSYEQYF.

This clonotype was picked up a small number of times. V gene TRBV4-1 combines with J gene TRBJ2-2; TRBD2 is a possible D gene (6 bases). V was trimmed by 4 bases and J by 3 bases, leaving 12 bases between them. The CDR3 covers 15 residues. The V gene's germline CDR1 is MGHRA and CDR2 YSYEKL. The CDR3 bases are TGCGCCAGCAGCCTGGCTCAGCGGGACACCGGGGAGCTGTTTTTT. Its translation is CASSLAQRDTGELFF.

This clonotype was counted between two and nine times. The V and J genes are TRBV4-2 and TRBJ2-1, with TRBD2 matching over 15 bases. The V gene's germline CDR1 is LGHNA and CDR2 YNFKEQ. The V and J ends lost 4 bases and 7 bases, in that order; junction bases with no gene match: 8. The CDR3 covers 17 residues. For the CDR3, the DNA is TGTGCCAGCAGCCGCTGGACTAGCGGGGGGGTAAGGAATGAGCAGTTCTTC. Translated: CASSRWTSGGVRNEQFF.

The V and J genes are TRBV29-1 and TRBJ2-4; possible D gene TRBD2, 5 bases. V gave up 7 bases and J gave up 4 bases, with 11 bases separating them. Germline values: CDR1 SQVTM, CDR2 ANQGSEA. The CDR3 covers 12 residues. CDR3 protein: CSATPGKNIQYF. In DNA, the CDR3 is TGCAGCGCCACACCGGGAAAAAACATTCAGTACTTC.

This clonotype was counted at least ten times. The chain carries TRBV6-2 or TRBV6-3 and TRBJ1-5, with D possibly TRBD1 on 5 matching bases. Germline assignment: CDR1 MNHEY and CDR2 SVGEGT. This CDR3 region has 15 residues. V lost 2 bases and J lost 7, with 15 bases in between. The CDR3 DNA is TGTGCCAGCAGTTACGCGCAGGGACCGTGGCAGCCCCAGCATTTT. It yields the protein CASSYAQGPWQPQHF.

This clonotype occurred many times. The DNA of the CDR3 is TGCAGTGCTACGACCAGGGGGCGCGACACTGAAGCTTTCTTT. This sequence encodes CSATTRGRDTEAFF. V gene TRBV20-1 combines with J gene TRBJ1-1; 8 bases align to TRBD1. Germline trimming cut 4 bases from V and 3 bases from J; bases unmatched to any gene: 7. The germline V gene has CDR1 DFQATT and CDR2 SNEGSKA (reference sequence). This CDR3 region has 14 residues.

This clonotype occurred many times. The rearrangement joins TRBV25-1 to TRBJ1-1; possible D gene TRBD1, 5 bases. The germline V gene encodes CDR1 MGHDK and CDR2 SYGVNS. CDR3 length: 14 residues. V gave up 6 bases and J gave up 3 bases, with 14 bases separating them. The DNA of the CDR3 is TGTGCCAGCAGCGTACAGGAGACGGACACTGAAGCTTTCTTT. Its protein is CASSVQETDTEAFF.

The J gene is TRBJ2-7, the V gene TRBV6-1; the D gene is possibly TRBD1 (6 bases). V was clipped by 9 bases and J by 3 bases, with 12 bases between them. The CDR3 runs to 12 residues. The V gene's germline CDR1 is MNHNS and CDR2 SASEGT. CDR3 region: CASTDRNYEQYF. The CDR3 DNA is TGTGCCAGTACGGACAGAAACTACGAGCAGTACTTC.

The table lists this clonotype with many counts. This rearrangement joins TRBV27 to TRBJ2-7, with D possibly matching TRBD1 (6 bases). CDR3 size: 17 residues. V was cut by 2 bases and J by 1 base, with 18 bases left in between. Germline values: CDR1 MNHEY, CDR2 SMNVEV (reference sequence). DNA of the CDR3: TGTGCCAGCAGTTTAGTGTGGGCGGACCAGGGGTCCTACGAGCAGTACTTC. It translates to CASSLVWADQGSYEQYF.

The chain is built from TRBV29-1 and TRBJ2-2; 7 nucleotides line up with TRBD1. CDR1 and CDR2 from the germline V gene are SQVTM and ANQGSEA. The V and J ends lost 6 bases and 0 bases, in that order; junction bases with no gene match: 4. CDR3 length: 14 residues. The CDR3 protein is CSVPGTANTGELFF. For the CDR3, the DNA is TGCAGCGTGCCCGGGACAGCGAACACCGGGGAGCTGTTTTTT.

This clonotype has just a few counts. In DNA form, the CDR3 reads TGCGCCAGCAGCCAAGATCCGGGACGGGAGACTGAAGCTTTCTTT. Encoded protein: CASSQDPGRETEAFF. V gene TRBV4-3 combines with J gene TRBJ1-1, with a weak D call TRBD1 (5 bases). The V end was cut by 0 bases, the J end by 5 bases, with 13 bases between. CDR1 and CDR2 (germline): LGHNA, YSLEER. The CDR3 is 15 residues long.

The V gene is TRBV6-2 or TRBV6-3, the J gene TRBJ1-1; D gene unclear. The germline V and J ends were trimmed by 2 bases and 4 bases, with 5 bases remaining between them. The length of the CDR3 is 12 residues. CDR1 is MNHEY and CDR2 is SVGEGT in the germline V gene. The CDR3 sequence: CASSYRFTEAFF. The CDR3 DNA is TGTGCCAGCAGTTACAGGTTCACTGAAGCTTTCTTT.

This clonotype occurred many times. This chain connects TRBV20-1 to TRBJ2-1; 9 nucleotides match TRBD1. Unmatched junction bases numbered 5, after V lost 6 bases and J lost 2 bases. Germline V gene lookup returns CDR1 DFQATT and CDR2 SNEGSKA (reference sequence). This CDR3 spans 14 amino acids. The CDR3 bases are TGCAGTGCCGCCGGGACAGGGACCTACAATGAGCAGTTCTTC. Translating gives CSAAGTGTYNEQFF.

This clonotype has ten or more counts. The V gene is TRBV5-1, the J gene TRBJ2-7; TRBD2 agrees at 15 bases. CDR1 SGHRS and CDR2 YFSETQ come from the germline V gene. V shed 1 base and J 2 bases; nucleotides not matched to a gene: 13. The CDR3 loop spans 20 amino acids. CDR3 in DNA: TGCGCCAGCAGCTTGACACCCCTACCCGGGACTAGCGGGGGGCCCTACGAGCAGTACTTC. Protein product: CASSLTPLPGTSGGPYEQYF.

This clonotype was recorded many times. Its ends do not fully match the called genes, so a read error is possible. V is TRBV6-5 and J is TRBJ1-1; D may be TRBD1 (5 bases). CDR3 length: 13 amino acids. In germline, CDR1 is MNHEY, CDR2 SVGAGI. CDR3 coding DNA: TGTGTCAGCAGTTACAGCGGGGCCACTGAAGCTTTCTTT. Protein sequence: CVSSYSGATEAFF.

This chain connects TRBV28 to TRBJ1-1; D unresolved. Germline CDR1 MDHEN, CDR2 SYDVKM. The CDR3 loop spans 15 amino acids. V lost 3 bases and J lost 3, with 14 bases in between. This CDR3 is CASSLNSAEYTEAFF. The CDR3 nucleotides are TGTGCCAGCAGTTTGAACTCGGCCGAGTACACTGAAGCTTTCTTT.

This CDR3 reads CASSSTSGGTDTQYF. The CDR3 DNA reads TGTGCCAGCAGCTCCACTAGCGGGGGCACAGATACGCAGTATTTT. The chain couples TRBV7-6 to TRBJ2-3; 10 nucleotides agree with TRBD2. V shed 4 bases, J shed 1 base, and the junction held 2 bases outside the gene matches. The CDR3 sequence is 15 residues long. Germline lookup yields CDR1 SGHVS and CDR2 FNYEAQ. Filled out from reference TRBV7-6 and TRBJ2-3, the complete variable domain reads GAGVSQSPRYKVTKRGQDVALRCDPISGHVSLYWYRQALGQGPEFLTYFNYEAQQDKSGLPNDRFSAERPEGSISTLTIQRTEQRDSAMYRCASSSTSGGTDTQYFGPGTRLTVL.

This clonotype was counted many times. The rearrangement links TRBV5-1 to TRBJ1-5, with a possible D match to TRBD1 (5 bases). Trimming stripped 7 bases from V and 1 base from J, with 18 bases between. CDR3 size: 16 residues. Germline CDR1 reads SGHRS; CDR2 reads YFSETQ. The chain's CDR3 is CASSLDSGESNQPQHF. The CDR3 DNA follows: TGCGCCAGCTCTCTCGACAGTGGGGAGAGCAATCAGCCCCAGCATTTT.

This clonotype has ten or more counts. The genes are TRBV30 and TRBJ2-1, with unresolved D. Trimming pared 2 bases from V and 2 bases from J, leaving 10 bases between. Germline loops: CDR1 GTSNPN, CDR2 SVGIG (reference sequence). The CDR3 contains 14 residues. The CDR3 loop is CAWSRLVPYNEQFF. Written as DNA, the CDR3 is TGTGCCTGGAGTAGGCTAGTTCCCTACAATGAGCAGTTCTTC.

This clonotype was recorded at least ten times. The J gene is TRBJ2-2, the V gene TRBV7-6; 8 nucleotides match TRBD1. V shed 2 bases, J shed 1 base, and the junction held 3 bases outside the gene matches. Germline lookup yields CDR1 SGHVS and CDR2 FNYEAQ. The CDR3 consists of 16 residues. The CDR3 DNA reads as TGTGCCAGCAGCTTATTCGGGACAGGGAACACCGGGGAGCTGTTTTTT. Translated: CASSLFGTGNTGELFF.

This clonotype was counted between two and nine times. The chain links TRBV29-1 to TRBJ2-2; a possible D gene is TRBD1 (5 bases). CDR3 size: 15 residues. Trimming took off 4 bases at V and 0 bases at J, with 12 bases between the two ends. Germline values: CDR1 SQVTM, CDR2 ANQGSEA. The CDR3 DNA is TGCAGCGTTGTTTTAACAGGCTCGAACACCGGGGAGCTGTTTTTT. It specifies CSVVLTGSNTGELFF.

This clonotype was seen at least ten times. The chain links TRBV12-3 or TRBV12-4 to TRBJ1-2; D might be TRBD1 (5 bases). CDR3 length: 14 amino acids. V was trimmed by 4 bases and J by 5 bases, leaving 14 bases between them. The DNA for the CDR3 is TGTGCCAGCAGTTCCCCTGGGCAGGGTTATGGCTACACCTTC. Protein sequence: CASSSPGQGYGYTF.

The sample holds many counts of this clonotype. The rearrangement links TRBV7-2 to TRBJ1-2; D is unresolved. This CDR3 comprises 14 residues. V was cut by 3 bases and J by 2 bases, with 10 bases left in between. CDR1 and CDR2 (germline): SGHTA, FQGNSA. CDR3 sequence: CASSFARDNYGYTF. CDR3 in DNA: TGTGCCAGCAGCTTTGCCAGAGACAACTATGGCTACACCTTC.

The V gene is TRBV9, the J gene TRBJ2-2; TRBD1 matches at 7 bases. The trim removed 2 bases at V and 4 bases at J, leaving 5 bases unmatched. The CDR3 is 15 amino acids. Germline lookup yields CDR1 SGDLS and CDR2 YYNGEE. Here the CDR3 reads CASSVRGQSTGELFF. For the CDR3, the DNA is TGTGCCAGCAGCGTGAGGGGGCAGAGCACCGGGGAGCTGTTTTTT.

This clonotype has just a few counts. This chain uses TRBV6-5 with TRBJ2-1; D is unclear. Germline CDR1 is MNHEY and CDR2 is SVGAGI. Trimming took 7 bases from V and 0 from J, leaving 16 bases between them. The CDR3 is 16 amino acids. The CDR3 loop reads CASTPVEPSSYNEQFF. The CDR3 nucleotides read TGTGCCAGCACCCCTGTGGAACCGAGCTCCTACAATGAGCAGTTCTTC.

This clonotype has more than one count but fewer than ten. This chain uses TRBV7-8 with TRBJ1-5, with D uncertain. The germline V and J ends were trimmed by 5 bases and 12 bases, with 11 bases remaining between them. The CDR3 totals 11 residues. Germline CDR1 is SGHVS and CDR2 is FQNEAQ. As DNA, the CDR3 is TGTGCCAGCAGCCCCGGTATGTTCCAGCATTTT. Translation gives CASSPGMFQHF.

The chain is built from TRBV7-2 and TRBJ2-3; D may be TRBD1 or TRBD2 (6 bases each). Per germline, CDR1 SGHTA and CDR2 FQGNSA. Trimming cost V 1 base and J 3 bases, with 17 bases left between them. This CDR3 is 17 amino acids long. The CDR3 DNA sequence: TGTGCCAGCAGCTTAGGGGTCGACAGGAGGGAGACAGATACGCAGTATTTT. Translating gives CASSLGVDRRETDTQYF.

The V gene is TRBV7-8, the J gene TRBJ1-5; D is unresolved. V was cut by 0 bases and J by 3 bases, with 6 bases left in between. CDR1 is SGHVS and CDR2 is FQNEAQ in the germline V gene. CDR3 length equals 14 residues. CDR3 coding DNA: TGTGCCAGCAGCTTAGCGGGGTTCAATCAGCCCCAGCATTTT. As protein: CASSLAGFNQPQHF.